The 17 T cell receptor beta chains below were found in one sample sequenced in a study of blood T cell repertoires in COVID-19. TCRdb keeps only in-frame clones here, not all; method: immunoSEQ multiplex PCR. Of about 430,000 clones listed, approximately 90% are singletons. Sequencing was done on a sample of peripheral blood. The receptor set was obtained from a man between 18 and 35 years old with COVID-19, enrolled during active disease.

The chain recombines TRBV6-5 with TRBJ2-3; TRBD2 agrees at 9 bases. The CDR3 loop spans 16 amino acids. Per germline, CDR1 MNHEY and CDR2 SVGAGI. V lost 0 bases to trimming and J lost 0 bases; unmatched junction nucleotides: 1. CDR3 coding DNA: TGTGCCAGCAGTTACTCTAGCGGGAGTAGCACAGATACGCAGTATTTT. This translates into CASSYSSGSSTDTQYF.

The J gene is TRBJ2-5, the V gene TRBV2; TRBD1 matches 7 bases. V lost 6 bases, J lost 1 base, and 5 bases stayed unmatched. The CDR3 length is 14 residues. In germline, CDR1 is SNHLY, CDR2 FYNNEI. CDR3 coding DNA: TGTGCCAGCAGGCCGGGACAGAGCCAAGAGACCCAGTACTTC. Its translation is CASRPGQSQETQYF.

This chain joins TRBV6-5 and TRBJ1-4; D not certain. Germline loops: CDR1 MNHEY, CDR2 SVGAGI. Between the trimmed V and J ends, which lost 7 bases and 7 bases, there was a span of 13 bases. The CDR3 has 13 amino acids. DNA of the CDR3: TGTGCCAGCACCGGGGAGCGGCGTGAAAAACTGTTTTTT. Protein product: CASTGERREKLFF.

Concerning this clone: Germline and junction disagree at one end, which may indicate a read error. The chain recombines TRBV6-1 with TRBJ1-4, with D maybe TRBD1 (5 bases). This CDR3 region has 13 residues. Per the germline V gene, CDR1 is MNHNS and CDR2 is SASEGT. CDR3 region: CASNERGYEKLFF. CDR3 DNA sequence: TGTGCCAGCAATGAAAGGGGTTACGAAAAACTGTTTTTT.

V and J are TRBV6-5 and TRBJ1-2, with D tentatively TRBD1 (5 bases). V lost 5 bases to trimming and J lost 5 bases, with 12 bases between them. The CDR3 contains 13 residues. The germline V gene has CDR1 MNHEY and CDR2 SVGAGI. The CDR3 sequence is CASSNGGFYGYTF. CDR3 DNA sequence: TGTGCCAGCAGTAACGGGGGATTTTATGGCTACACCTTC.

V is TRBV12-3 or TRBV12-4 and J is TRBJ2-7, with D possibly matching TRBD1 (5 bases). CDR3 length: 12 residues. Between the trimmed V and J ends, which lost 7 bases and 7 bases, there was a span of 14 bases. CDR3 in DNA: TGTGCCAGCACCCTCTGGGGCGCGGAGCAGTACTTC. It is translated as CASTLWGAEQYF.

This clone was counted once. This rearrangement joins TRBV9 to TRBJ2-1; 7 positions agree with TRBD2. The CDR3 contains 13 residues. The trim removed 4 bases at V and 6 bases at J, leaving 4 bases unmatched. CDR1 is SGDLS, CDR2 YYNGEE, per germline. In nucleotides, the CDR3 is TGTGCCAGCAGCAAGGGACTACCCAATGAGCAGTTCTTC. The encoded protein is CASSKGLPNEQFF.

The chain combines TRBV2 with TRBJ1-1; 7 bases agree with TRBD1. The CDR3 sequence is 14 residues long. The germline V gene encodes CDR1 SNHLY and CDR2 FYNNEI. After removal of 6 bases from V and 4 bases from J, the junction contained 8 bases not matched to a gene. The CDR3, as DNA: TGTGCCAGCAGCCCCAGGGGGACGGCCACTGAAGCTTTCTTT. Protein: CASSPRGTATEAFF.

The chain links TRBV3-1 (or the pseudogene TRBV3-2) to TRBJ2-7, with TRBD2 identical over 10 bases. The V gene's germline CDR1 is LGHDT and CDR2 YNNKEL (reference sequence). This CDR3 comprises 14 residues. The junction had 7 bases not matched to a gene; V was cut back by 4 bases and J by 7 bases. CDR3 sequence reads: CASSRSGGAREQYF. In DNA form, the CDR3 reads TGTGCCAGCAGCCGAAGCGGGGGGGCGAGGGAGCAGTACTTC.

CDR3 bases: TGTGCCACCAGTAACGGCTACGAGCAGTACTTC. This gives the protein CATSNGYEQYF. The gene calls are TRBV24-1 and TRBJ2-7, with no clear D. The length of the CDR3 is 11 residues. Trimming cost V 6 bases and J 3 bases, with 5 bases left between them. The V gene's germline CDR1 is KGHDR and CDR2 SFDVKD.

This chain uses TRBV14 with TRBJ2-1, with TRBD1 matching over 9 bases. The CDR3 is 17 amino acids. CDR1 is SGHDN, CDR2 FVKESK, per germline. The V segment lost 1 base and the J segment 1 base; nucleotides outside the gene matches: 5. The CDR3, as DNA: TGTGCCAGCAGCCAAGTGCCCGGACAGGGGTCCTACAATGAGCAGTTCTTC. Encoded protein: CASSQVPGQGSYNEQFF. The entire variable domain, with the rest obtained from reference TRBV14 and TRBJ2-1, is as follows: EAGVTQFPSHSVIEKGQTVTLRCDPISGHDNLYWYRRVMGKEIKFLLHFVKESKQDESGMPNNRFLAERTGGTYSTLKVQPAELEDSGVYFCASSQVPGQGSYNEQFFGPGTRLTVL.

This clone came up once. The rearrangement joins TRBV7-9 to TRBJ1-5; D perhaps matches TRBD1 (6 bases). Germline V CDR1 and CDR2: SEHNR, FQNEAQ (reference sequence). This CDR3 has 16 residues. The V end lost 1 base, the J end lost 5 bases, and 15 bases lay between the germline ends. DNA of the CDR3: TGTGCCAGCAGCTTAGTGAGCCCCTGGGGGCATCAGCCCCAGCATTTT. Its translation: CASSLVSPWGHQPQHF. Full variable domain (remainder filled in from reference TRBV7-9 and TRBJ1-5): DTGVSQNPRHKITKRGQNVTFRCDPISEHNRLYWYRQTLGQGPEFLTYFQNEAQLEKSRLLSDRFSAERPKGSFSTLEIQRTEQGDSAMYLCASSLVSPWGHQPQHFGDGTRLSIL.

This chain joins TRBV2 and TRBJ2-3; TRBD1 is a possible D gene (6 bases). The CDR3 consists of 12 residues. The germline gives CDR1 SNHLY, CDR2 FYNNEI. Trimming removed 4 bases from V and 11 bases from J, with 13 bases in between. The CDR3 nucleotides are TGTGCCAGCAGTGTTCAACAGGGACGGCAGTATTTT. Its translation: CASSVQQGRQYF.

This sequence joins TRBV6-4 and TRBJ1-1, with 8 bases matching TRBD1. Losses at the gene ends were 0 bases for V and 4 bases for J; bases not matched to a gene: 7. The CDR3 extends over 16 amino acids. Germline CDR1 reads MRHNA; CDR2 reads SNTAGT. The CDR3 DNA reads TGTGCCAGCAGTGACTCTCAGGGGGCGGGTTGCACTGAAGCTTTCTTT. It codes for CASSDSQGAGCTEAFF.

The chain couples TRBV12-3 or TRBV12-4 to TRBJ1-2; D is uncertain. This CDR3 region has 11 residues. Trimming pared 6 bases from V and 7 bases from J, leaving 9 bases between. DNA of the CDR3: TGTGCCAGCAGCCTCGGACTTGGCTACACCTTC. Its protein product is CASSLGLGYTF.

This sequence joins TRBV19 and TRBJ2-3; D not resolved. V lost 5 bases and J 0 bases, leaving 9 bases between the germline ends. This CDR3 is 14 amino acids long. Germline CDR1 and CDR2: LNHDA and SQIVND (reference sequence). The CDR3, as DNA: TGTGCCAGTAGTCCGGTTTCTAGCACAGATACGCAGTATTTT. Residues: CASSPVSSTDTQYF.

Turning to this clone: This CDR3 is also generated by other DNA sequences in the sample. The rearrangement links TRBV29-1 to TRBJ2-5, with 9 positions matching TRBD1. The germline V gene encodes CDR1 SQVTM and CDR2 ANQGSEA. This CDR3 spans 13 amino acids. V lost 4 bases, J lost 5 bases, and 5 bases stayed unmatched. The CDR3 nucleotides are TGCAGCGTTGGAGAGACAGGGGGGGAGACCCAGTACTTC. It codes for CSVGETGGETQYF. Full variable domain (remainder filled in from reference TRBV29-1 and TRBJ2-5): SAVISQKPSRDICQRGTSLTIQCQVDSQVTMMFWYRQQPGQSLTLIATANQGSEATYESGFVIDKFPISRPNLTFSTLTVSNMSPEDSSIYLCSVGETGGETQYFGPGTRLLVL.